This T cell receptor (beta chain) comes out of a study of cytomegalovirus exposure and HLA in healthy donors. Findings of the study overall: A few CMV-associated chains were confirmed in vitro to be specific for CMV antigens. Among TCR sequences, most were rare, though some public TCRs appeared in many donors.

The CDR3 is made up of 13 amino acids. Germline V gene sequence: CDR1 SGHNT, CDR2 YYREEE (reference sequence). V was pared by 4 bases and J by 3 bases, with 8 bases between. Amplification used 60 Vbeta primers and 13 Jbeta primers. TCRdb's copy holds only in-frame clones and misses some; the assay was immunoSEQ multiplex PCR. The table has approximately 160,000 clones, around 63% seen once. About this clone: Its target is not known.

The sample taken for sequencing was PBMCs. This chain joins TRBV5-4 and TRBJ1-3; D remains ambiguous. The origin of this receptor is a woman aged 18-29 years in good health and CMV-seropositive. The CDR3: CASSPRGGNTIYF. CDR3 in DNA: TGTGCCAGCAGCCCCCGGGGTGGAAACACCATATATTTT.